A single sample is the source of the 24 T cell receptor beta chains below, sequenced in a study of tumor-infiltrating lymphocytes in primary liver carcinoma. The investigators made TCR beta cDNA from roughly 0.55 ug total RNA, using a constant-region primer. Nested multiplex PCR, run for three rounds with slightly modified ARM-PCR, yielded TCR beta libraries. PCR rounds one and two used TRBV1-TRBV30 forward primers with a C-beta reverse primer for approximately 11 cycles each. TCRdb re-called the multiplex PCR reads through MiXCR, storing one row per CDR3 protein. Altogether approximately 320,000 distinct CDR3 sequences are present, around three fifths being singletons, with the ten largest covering about 18%. Both blood RNA, taken from unsorted whole blood, and germline DNA were extracted. Input material: peripheral blood. All receptors come from a woman aged 25 to 39 with primary liver carcinoma and hepatitis B virus infection.

The sample holds a few counts of this clonotype. The chain is built from TRBV29-1 and TRBJ2-7; 9 nucleotides agree with TRBD1. Germline V gene data show CDR1 as SQVTM and CDR2 as ANQGSEA. Trimming at V came to 7 bases and at J to 1 base, leaving 8 bases not matched to a gene. This CDR3 is built from 14 residues. The CDR3 spells CSARSGTGSYEQYF. CDR3 nucleotide sequence: TGCAGCGCCCGCTCCGGGACAGGGTCCTACGAGCAGTACTTC.

The chain links TRBV5-6 to TRBJ1-2; 10 bases line up with TRBD1. The junction had 2 bases not matched to a gene; V was cut back by 0 bases and J by 3 bases. From germline, CDR1 is SGHDT and CDR2 YYEEEE. The CDR3 sequence is 15 residues long. CDR3 DNA sequence: TGTGCCAGCAGCTTGGGACAGGGGGCCTACTATGGCTACACCTTC. Amino acid sequence: CASSLGQGAYYGYTF.

This clonotype has only a few counts. Given a much more abundant clone one base away, this may be a read error. The chain has TRBV12-3 or TRBV12-4 and TRBJ2-3; D gene uncertain. V lost 7 bases and J 0 bases, leaving 5 bases between the germline ends. This CDR3 is built from 12 residues. DNA of the CDR3: TGTGCCAGCAACTCTAGCACAGATACGCAGTATTTT. Its protein product is CASNSSTDTQYF.

Comment on this clonotype: The junction and the germline gene differ at one end; a read error may be behind it. The chain joins TRBV6-5 to TRBJ2-7, with D perhaps being TRBD1 or TRBD2 (6 bases each). CDR1 is MNHEY and CDR2 is SVGAGI in the germline V gene. The CDR3 contains 14 residues. CDR3 sequence reads: CASSYSPGAREQNF. CDR3 DNA: TGTGCCAGCAGTTACTCCCCGGGGGCTCGCGAACAGAACTTC.

The chain couples TRBV5-4 to TRBJ2-3; no reliable D call. Per germline, CDR1 SGHNT and CDR2 YYREEE (reference sequence). The germline V and J ends were trimmed by 0 bases and 11 bases, with 7 bases remaining between them. CDR3 size: 11 residues. The DNA of the CDR3 is TGTGCCAGCAGCTTGGGGACCCTGCAGTATTTT. Amino acid sequence: CASSLGTLQYF.

A remark on this clonotype: At one of its ends the junction is not consistent with the germline gene, which may arise from a read error. The gene calls are TRBV6-1 and TRBJ2-2, with 7 bases that match TRBD2. In germline, CDR1 is MNHNS, CDR2 SASEGT. The CDR3 has 15 amino acids. CDR3 sequence reads: CASISAGVNTGEPFF. As DNA, the CDR3 is TGTGCCAGCATTTCGGCGGGAGTAAACACCGGGGAGCCGTTTTTT.

Details on this clonotype: The conserved closing phenylalanine or tryptophan is absent in this CDR3, likely reflecting a read error. The chain combines TRBV11-2 with TRBJ1-2; maybe TRBD1 (6 bases). The CDR3 is 15 amino acids. V was clipped by 1 base and J by 5 bases, with 14 bases between them. Per the germline V gene, CDR1 is SGHAT and CDR2 is FQNNGV. CDR3 bases: TGTGCCAGCAGCTTAGTCGCCGGGGGCTGGTATGGCTACACCATC. Encoded protein: CASSLVAGGWYGYTI.

This clonotype was observed a few times. This chain joins TRBV4-1 and TRBJ2-1; a possible D gene is TRBD2 (5 bases). V lost 0 bases and J 0 bases, leaving 9 bases between the germline ends. CDR1 is MGHRA, CDR2 YSYEKL, per germline. This CDR3 contains 16 residues. The CDR3 nucleotides are TGCGCCAGCAGCCAAGATTTAGCGCGCTCCTACAATGAGCAGTTCTTC. Protein: CASSQDLARSYNEQFF.

As for this clonotype: This may be a read error, as it is one base from a much larger clone. The chain carries TRBV4-1 and TRBJ2-7; D not certain. This CDR3 comprises 14 residues. CDR1 is MGHRA and CDR2 is YSYEKL in the germline V gene. Here the CDR3 DNA reads TGTGCCAGCAGCCAAGGTATCAGAAAGTACGAGCAGTACTTC. This codes for CASSQGIRKYEQYF.

The chain links TRBV30 to TRBJ2-2, with a possible D match to TRBD2 (6 bases). In germline, CDR1 is GTSNPN, CDR2 SVGIG (reference sequence). The CDR3 is made up of 16 amino acids. Trimming took off 0 bases at V and 4 bases at J, with 15 bases between the two ends. CDR3 region: CAWSVHGRMFTGELFF. The CDR3, as DNA: TGTGCCTGGAGTGTACACGGGAGAATGTTCACCGGGGAGCTGTTTTTT.

This clonotype was detected many times. The chain links TRBV6-2 or TRBV6-3 to TRBJ2-7; D possibly matches TRBD1 or TRBD2 (5 bases each). CDR1 and CDR2 (germline): MNHEY, SVGEGT. This CDR3 spans 15 amino acids. The V end lost 6 bases, the J end lost 3 bases, and 18 bases lay between the germline ends. In DNA, the CDR3 is TGTGCCAGCAGAAACACTGAGGGACCGAGCTACGAGCAGTACTTC. This gives the protein CASRNTEGPSYEQYF.

In its sample, this clonotype was seen many times. The chain employs TRBV4-3 and TRBJ2-7, with D unresolved. Trimming pared 4 bases from V and 2 bases from J, leaving 12 bases between. The germline V gene has CDR1 LGHNA and CDR2 YSLEER. The CDR3 loop spans 14 amino acids. CDR3 sequence reads: CASSRGSNPYEQYF. The CDR3 DNA reads as TGCGCCAGCAGCCGAGGATCGAATCCCTACGAGCAGTACTTC.

This clonotype was detected ten times or more. The rearrangement links TRBV11-2 to TRBJ2-4; perhaps TRBD2 as D (7 bases). The germline CDR1 and CDR2 sequences are SGHAT and FQNNGV. Between the trimmed V and J ends, which lost 5 bases and 9 bases, there was a span of 17 bases. CDR3 length equals 14 residues. CDR3 sequence: CASSKGRGGSIQYF. The CDR3 DNA reads as TGTGCCAGCAGCAAAGGCAGGGGCGGGAGCATTCAGTACTTC. The complete variable domain, with remaining parts taken from reference TRBV11-2 and TRBJ2-4, reads EAGVAQSPRYKIIEKRQSVAFWCNPISGHATLYWYQQILGQGPKLLIQFQNNGVVDDSQLPKDRFSAERLKGVDSTLKIQPAKLEDSAVYLCASSKGRGGSIQYFGAGTRLSVL.

This clonotype came up once. Compared with germline, one end of the junction differs, possibly owing to a read error. The J gene is TRBJ2-1, the V gene TRBV28; D is uncertain. The CDR3 extends over 12 amino acids. From germline, CDR1 is MDHEN and CDR2 SYDVKM. CDR3 in amino acids: CASNLPKNEQFF. The CDR3 coding sequence is TGTGCCAGCAATTTACCAAAAAATGAGCAGTTCTTC.

A note on this clonotype: It may be a read error: a sequence one base away is much more abundant. The CDR3 reads CSVVYADRGVADYTF. The CDR3 DNA reads as TGCAGCGTTGTTTATGCGGACAGGGGGGTAGCTGACTACACCTTC. The chain links TRBV29-1 to TRBJ1-2; 10 bases line up with TRBD1. Looked up from germline, CDR1 is SQVTM and CDR2 is ANQGSEA. With 4 bases clipped from V and 10 bases from J, the junction kept 15 bases outside the gene matches. This CDR3 has 15 amino acids.

This chain uses TRBV28 with TRBJ2-1, with unresolved D. The germline gives CDR1 MDHEN, CDR2 SYDVKM. The V and J ends lost 5 bases and 5 bases respectively, with 22 bases between them. The CDR3 contains 17 residues. This CDR3 is CASSTSRVLGQNNEQFF. CDR3 coding DNA: TGTGCCAGCAGTACAAGCCGTGTTCTGGGTCAGAACAATGAGCAGTTCTTC.

J is TRBJ2-2 and V is TRBV24-1; D gene uncertain. Germline V lookup: CDR1 KGHDR, CDR2 SFDVKD. V was clipped by 6 bases and J by 4 bases, with 11 bases between them. The CDR3 contains 14 residues. The CDR3 DNA is TGTGCCACCAGTCCCTTAGCCCGCACCGGGGAGCTGTTTTTT. This encodes CATSPLARTGELFF.

This chain connects TRBV5-6 to TRBJ2-2, with 12 nucleotides matching TRBD2. Germline V gene sequence: CDR1 SGHDT, CDR2 YYEEEE. The CDR3 is made up of 15 amino acids. V was pared by 1 base and J by 6 bases, with 1 base of the junction left unmatched. CDR3 in amino acids: CASSLLAGGSGELFF. Here the CDR3 DNA reads TGTGCCAGCAGCTTGCTAGCGGGAGGGTCCGGGGAGCTGTTTTTT.

A word on this clonotype: At one boundary the junction diverges from the germline segment, which might be a read error. CDR3 sequence reads: CASSYSRGDNSPFHF. In nucleotides, the CDR3 is TGTGCCAGCAGTTACTCGAGGGGAGATAATTCACCCTTCCACTTT. The J gene is TRBJ1-6, the V gene TRBV6-5, with a tentative D call TRBD1 (5 bases). Germline CDR1 is MNHEY and CDR2 is SVGAGI. CDR3 length: 15 amino acids.

A remark on this clonotype: The junction departs from the called germline gene at one end, perhaps through a read error. The chain links TRBV6-5 to TRBJ2-5; D unclear. CDR3 length: 13 residues. Germline V lookup: CDR1 MNHEY, CDR2 SVGAGI. This chain's CDR3 is CASGPLGEEIQYF. The CDR3 region has the DNA TGTGCCAGCGGCCCCTTGGGTGAAGAGATCCAGTACTTC.

In regard to this clonotype: Being one base from a much bigger clone, this may be a read error. This chain joins TRBV29-1 and TRBJ2-1; D perhaps matches TRBD1 (6 bases). Germline lookup yields CDR1 SQVTM and CDR2 ANQGSEA. V lost 6 bases to trimming and J lost 12 bases, with 24 bases between them. CDR3 length: 14 amino acids. This chain's CDR3 is CSVPWGMKGDGQFF. CDR3 coding DNA: TGCAGCGTCCCTTGGGGGATGAAGGGGGATGGGCAGTTCTTC.

Remarks on this clonotype: A read error is possible here, since a much larger clone lies one base away. This chain uses TRBV6-5 with TRBJ1-6; D call uncertain. CDR3 length: 13 amino acids. V gave up 11 bases and J gave up 3 bases, with 11 bases separating them. The germline V gene encodes CDR1 MNHEY and CDR2 SVGAGI. The CDR3 bases are TGTGCCGGCTATGAGGGCTATAATTCACCCCTCCACTTT. Encoded protein: CAGYEGYNSPLHF.

This clonotype was seen repeatedly, ten times or more. V is TRBV11-2 and J is TRBJ2-7; 13 positions agree with TRBD2. V shed 7 bases, J shed 7 bases, and the junction held 10 bases outside the gene matches. The CDR3 runs to 15 residues. CDR1 and CDR2 (germline): SGHAT, FQNNGV. The CDR3 here is CASTLPGLAGSEQYF. CDR3 DNA: TGTGCCAGCACCCTCCCGGGACTAGCGGGAAGTGAGCAGTACTTC.

The rearrangement links TRBV14 to TRBJ2-7, with D perhaps TRBD1 or TRBD2 (5 bases each). The V and J ends lost 4 bases and 2 bases respectively, with 18 bases between them. This CDR3 region has 16 residues. Germline V gene lookup returns CDR1 SGHDN and CDR2 FVKESK. CDR3 sequence: CASSPTLGVSTYEQYF. The CDR3 DNA is TGTGCCAGCAGCCCGACGTTGGGGGTGTCCACCTACGAGCAGTACTTC.